Included here is one T cell receptor beta chain sequence, with context. The specificity of this receptor is unknown. It has no much larger one-base neighbor in the sample; base qualities were not kept. The sample originates from a study of immune evolution from preneoplasia to lung adenocarcinoma (dated by TCRdb to the early 2020s). Broadly, across the study: No AAH lesions showed HLA loss of heterozygosity, compared with roughly 7.1% of AIS, 15% of MIA and approximately 34% of ADC lesions. The study profiled immune contexture across lung adenocarcinoma precursors and invasive adenocarcinoma using immune gene expression, TCR sequencing and multiplex immunofluorescence. Resected precursor lesions (AAH, AIS, MIA) and invasive adenocarcinomas were compared against paired morphologically normal lung tissue. Sample size was based on specimen availability rather than a prior power calculation. Whole exome sequencing and methylation data from the same cohort of nodules were integrated with the immune data. The overall cohort was made up of around 51 patients with pulmonary nodules who had surgical resection. TCR sequencing data came from over 40 patients. The study reported that more than 85 samples were used for TCR sequencing. Class I HLA alleles were inferred from exome data with POLYSOLVER, and allele-specific HLA loss was detected with LOHHLA. General study outcomes and caveats: The highest top T cell clone frequencies were observed in normal lung, and a progressive decrease in top T cell clone frequencies appeared to occur from AAH through AIS, MIA and invasive adenocarcinoma. Normal lung showed the highest clonality, whereas later-stage lesions appeared to have higher T cell density and diversity but lower clonality. The highest T cell clonality was observed in KRAS-mutant nodules compared with EGFR-mutant or double wild-type lesions. The findings reflected association rather than direct causation, and larger cohorts with long-term follow-up and longitudinal biopsies were considered necessary. Because all patients were from Japan and China, applicability to Western populations was uncertain.

V lost 2 bases and J lost 4 bases; the stretch between them is 21 bases long. CDR1 and CDR2, per the germline V gene (reference sequence), are SGHKS and YYEKEE. The CDR3 sequence holds 17 residues, the cysteine and phenylalanine included. Only the CDR3 part of the read is kept: 51 bases, read in frame from the first base. Resection was performed on patients in Japan or China between the mid-2010s and the late 2010s. Two lung cancer pathologists independently confirmed the histologic diagnosis of each case on H&E slides. Macro-dissection after pathologic assessment enriched premalignant or tumor cells for nucleic acid extraction. The AllPrep DNA/RNA FFPE Kit was used to isolate DNA from FFPE tissue. TCR beta CDR3 regions were sequenced from DNA using the immunoSEQ hsTCRbeta Kit. In the authors' own workflow: TCR sequencing data were analysed with the ImmunoSEQ Analyzer. T cell clonality was defined as 1 minus Pielou's evenness, calculated on productive rearrangements. To measure T cell diversity, the inverse Simpson index was applied to productive templates. T cell density was defined as TCR beta template counts normalized to usable DNA, with usable DNA estimated by amplification and sequencing of housekeeping genes. Two-sided Kruskal-Wallis tests were used to compare TCR metrics across histologic stages. In its TCRdb copy, this immuneACCESS table keeps in-frame sequences only and misses some clones. Where compared with another copy, unresolved V genes explain less than half of these, and the others have no known cause. The DNA was the basis for D and trimming; V, J and clone size are from that table. For this sample the table gives about 4,100 clones, of which 86% were detected only once. The top ten clones comprise 2.5% to 3.5% of the sample.

The chain is made from TRBV5-5 and TRBJ1-2, with the D gene not clear enough to name. The source of this sequence is a person aged 70 to 85 with lung adenocarcinoma. The material sequenced was FFPE minimally invasive lung adenocarcinoma tissue. Taken with the paper, the label for cell subset or site translates to: micro-invasive lung adenocarcinoma (MIA). The DNA sequence follows: TGTGCCAGCAGCTTAATACTCGGTCGGGGAGTACTCTATGGCTACACCTTC. Its product reads: CASSLILGRGVLYGYTF.